This T cell receptor beta chain was identified in a study of tumour-infiltrating T cells in Burkitt lymphoma. Turning to the study itself: Overall and progression-free survival were predicted by productive clonality.

This table comes from immunoSEQ multiplex PCR, and its TCRdb copy is limited to in-frame clones, with some not included. The table lists around 17,000 clones, roughly 85% of them singletons. Germline CDR1 and CDR2: SGHDT and YYEEEE. The length of the CDR3 is 15 residues. Trimming cost V 7 bases and J 4 bases, with 17 bases left between them. Sequencing used tumor tissue. This clonotype originated in a human donor with diffuse large B-cell lymphoma. V usage is TRBV5-6 and J usage is TRBJ2-2, with D unresolved. The CDR3 bases are TGTGCCAGCCGCCTTTTTGGCTTTTCCACCGGGGAGCTGTTTTTT. This encodes CASRLFGFSTGELFF.